This TCR beta chain was obtained from a study of cytomegalovirus exposure and HLA in healthy donors. At the level of the study: Roughly 85 million unique TCRs from HLA-typed donors made up an early data release. Study findings and constraints: Most TCRs appeared rarely, but some public TCRs recurred in many donors. A missense variant in DCLRE1C was later tied to TCR beta V- and J-gene trimming.

The study ran its PCR with 60 Vbeta and 13 Jbeta primers. TCRdb's table, derived via immunoSEQ multiplex PCR, lists solely in-frame clones and lacks some. The sample has about 110,000 clones; approximately 79% are singletons. The CDR3 sequence is 15 residues long. Germline V lookup: CDR1 SGHDN, CDR2 FVKESK. The J segment lost 9 bases and the V segment lost 1 base, leaving 9 bases of the junction unmatched. A note on this clone: Its antigen remains unknown.

The chain uses TRBV14 and TRBJ2-1; TRBD1 matches 7 bases. The specimen was PBMCs. This TCR was sampled from a man aged 18 to 29 in good health and CMV-seronegative. The DNA for the CDR3 is TGTGCCAGCAGCCAAGCTCCAGGGGGAACGGTTGAGCAGTTCTTC. Its protein is CASSQAPGGTVEQFF. The entire variable domain, with the rest obtained from reference TRBV14 and TRBJ2-1, is as follows: EAGVTQFPSHSVIEKGQTVTLRCDPISGHDNLYWYRRVMGKEIKFLLHFVKESKQDESGMPNNRFLAERTGGTYSTLKVQPAELEDSGVYFCASSQAPGGTVEQFFGPGTRLTVL.